This T cell receptor (beta chain) was sequenced in a study of shared clonotypes between healthy human individuals. Generated by immunoSEQ multiplex PCR, the TCRdb table keeps only in-frame clones and is missing some. The table has 2 million to 3 million clones, around nine tenths seen once. Per the germline V gene, CDR1 is MNHNS and CDR2 is SASEGT. V lost 3 bases to trimming and J lost 8 bases, with 11 bases between them. The CDR3 sequence is 14 residues long. Regarding this clone: Its antigen remains unknown.

Whole-study results and caveats: Researchers sampled blood only, noting tissue repertoires likely differ.

Material: naive CD4+ T cells sorted from blood. The subset denotes: CD45RA+ positively selected. The chain couples TRBV6-1 to TRBJ1-6; D is perhaps TRBD1 (5 bases). This TCR came from a man between 18 and 35 years old in good health. The CDR3 DNA reads as TGTGCCAGCAGTGATCCGGGGCCGGATTCACCCCTCCACTTT. Translating gives CASSDPGPDSPLHF.